The 18 T cell receptor beta chains reported below all come from one sample, sequenced in a study of spatial heterogeneity in lung cancer. Time point given: sample taken at primary tumor resection. Extraction of whole RNA from tumor, nontumor lung or frozen PBMC preceded unsorted sequencing. TCRdb itself ran the 5' RACE reads through MiXCR, one entry per CDR3 protein. The data hold approximately 40,000 distinct CDR3 sequences, with approximately 13% observed a single time. The sample in question was PBMCs, obtained at surgery. The receptors were sampled from a male donor with early-stage non-small cell lung cancer.

This clonotype was observed a few times. The rearrangement joins TRBV7-2 to TRBJ2-5, with D tentatively TRBD2 (6 bases). Germline CDR1 SGHTA, CDR2 FQGNSA. V was shortened by 4 bases and J by 2 bases, with 11 bases between the two germline ends. CDR3 length: 14 amino acids. The CDR3 reads CASSWRRGQETQYF. In DNA, the CDR3 is TGTGCCAGCAGCTGGCGGCGGGGTCAAGAGACCCAGTACTTC.

This clonotype appeared many times. This chain uses TRBV5-6 with TRBJ1-5; D gene uncertain. This CDR3 has 15 residues. The germline gives CDR1 SGHDT, CDR2 YYEEEE. Trimming took off 2 bases at V and 1 base at J, with 10 bases between the two ends. CDR3 nucleotides: TGTGCCAGCAGCTTCGGGGTGGTCAGCAATCAGCCCCAGCATTTT. Amino acids: CASSFGVVSNQPQHF.

The chain recombines TRBV3-1 with TRBJ2-2; D is perhaps TRBD1 (5 bases). This CDR3 contains 16 residues. V dropped 0 bases and J dropped 4 bases, with 12 bases sitting between them. The V gene's germline CDR1 is LGHDT and CDR2 YNNKEL (reference sequence). Here the CDR3 DNA reads TGTGCCAGCAGCCAAGATTCCCAGGGTGGCACCGGGGAGCTGTTTTTT. Translated, it gives CASSQDSQGGTGELFF.

The sample holds many counts of this clonotype. This chain connects TRBV5-6 to TRBJ1-5; tentative D call: TRBD1 (6 bases). The CDR3 spans 16 residues. Germline lookup yields CDR1 SGHDT and CDR2 YYEEEE. The V gene lost 0 bases and the J gene lost 2 bases, with 12 bases spanning the gap. The CDR3: CASSLDGGRGNQPQHF. The CDR3 DNA reads TGTGCCAGCAGCTTGGATGGGGGGCGCGGCAATCAGCCCCAGCATTTT.

There are a few counts of this clonotype. The chain joins TRBV15 to TRBJ2-2; no reliable D call. Germline V gene data show CDR1 as LNHNV and CDR2 as YYDKDF (reference sequence). This CDR3 region has 19 residues. Trimming removed 0 bases from V and 3 bases from J, with 20 bases in between. In DNA form, the CDR3 reads TGTGCCACCAGCAGAGAAAGGCCCGCCCCTCGGGTCGACACCGGGGAGCTGTTTTTT. This sequence encodes CATSRERPAPRVDTGELFF.

This chain links TRBV9 with TRBJ2-1; D not resolved. The V and J ends lost 1 base and 8 bases respectively, with 4 bases between them. Germline CDR1 and CDR2: SGDLS and YYNGEE. This CDR3 has 11 amino acids. CDR3 in DNA: TGTGCCAGCAGCGTATCCGATGAGCAGTTCTTC. It is translated as CASSVSDEQFF.

The V gene is TRBV20-1, the J gene TRBJ2-7, with D perhaps TRBD1 (5 bases). V dropped 3 bases and J dropped 11 bases, with 14 bases sitting between them. CDR3 size: 11 residues. The germline V gene encodes CDR1 DFQATT and CDR2 SNEGSKA (reference sequence). This CDR3 reads CSASQRGAEYF. The CDR3 nucleotides are TGCAGTGCTAGTCAGCGTGGGGCGGAGTACTTC.

This clonotype was observed a few times. V usage is TRBV5-1 and J usage is TRBJ2-2, with 7 positions matching TRBD1. The CDR3 is 14 amino acids. After removal of 4 bases from V and 4 bases from J, the junction contained 4 bases not matched to a gene. Germline values: CDR1 SGHRS, CDR2 YFSETQ. Here the CDR3 DNA reads TGCGCCAGCAGCGAAACAGGGGTCACCGGGGAGCTGTTTTTT. It is translated as CASSETGVTGELFF.

In its sample, this clonotype was seen a few times. This chain connects TRBV5-6 to TRBJ2-7; D is undetermined. CDR3 length: 12 amino acids. CDR1 and CDR2 from the germline V gene are SGHDT and YYEEEE. V was shortened by 0 bases and J by 3 bases, with 4 bases between the two germline ends. CDR3 coding DNA: TGTGCCAGCAGCTTGGGTCACTACGAGCAGTACTTC. This encodes CASSLGHYEQYF. Combining the CDR3 with reference TRBV5-6 and TRBJ2-7 gives the whole variable domain DAGVTQSPTHLIKTRGQQVTLRCSPKSGHDTVSWYQQALGQGPQFIFQYYEEEERQRGNFPDRFSGHQFPNYSSELNVNALLLGDSALYLCASSLGHYEQYFGPGTRLTVT.

The chain carries TRBV5-1 and TRBJ2-5; 9 nucleotides align to TRBD2. The CDR3 loop spans 17 amino acids. The germline V gene encodes CDR1 SGHRS and CDR2 YFSETQ. Unmatched junction bases numbered 14, after V lost 4 bases and J lost 4 bases. CDR3 coding DNA: TGCGCCAGCAGCGGCAGCAGTCGGCGGGGGGGATTAGAGACCCAGTACTTC. Its protein product is CASSGSSRRGGLETQYF.

The chain recombines TRBV5-1 with TRBJ2-7, with D possibly TRBD2 on 6 matching bases. Germline loops: CDR1 SGHRS, CDR2 YFSETQ. The CDR3 spans 15 residues. V was cut by 4 bases and J by 1 base, with 15 bases left in between. The CDR3 sequence is CASSLAVGTSYEQYF. The DNA of the CDR3 is TGCGCCAGCAGCCTCGCGGTCGGGACTTCCTACGAGCAGTACTTC. The complete variable domain, with remaining parts taken from reference TRBV5-1 and TRBJ2-7, reads KAGVTQTPRYLIKTRGQQVTLSCSPISGHRSVSWYQQTPGQGLQFLFEYFSETQRNKGNFPGRFSGRQFSNSRSEMNVSTLELGDSALYLCASSLAVGTSYEQYFGPGTRLTVT.

V is TRBV28 and J is TRBJ1-3; weak D call: TRBD1 (5 bases). The V end lost 5 bases, the J end lost 0 bases, and 11 bases lay between the germline ends. This CDR3 spans 15 amino acids. Germline CDR1 reads MDHEN; CDR2 reads SYDVKM. The CDR3 DNA is TGTGCCAGCAGTCCAGGACATTACTCTGGAAACACCATATATTTT. Encoded protein: CASSPGHYSGNTIYF.

In its sample, this clonotype ranks as medium-sized. The chain uses TRBV20-1 and TRBJ2-7, with 7 bases identical to TRBD1. From germline, CDR1 is DFQATT and CDR2 SNEGSKA (reference sequence). The CDR3 runs 13 residues. V dropped 6 bases and J dropped 2; count of bases not matched to a gene: 7. In DNA form, the CDR3 reads TGCAGTGCGCACGGGACAGACACCTACGAGCAGTACTTC. Translated, it gives CSAHGTDTYEQYF.

This sequence joins TRBV6-2 or TRBV6-3 and TRBJ2-5; 7 nucleotides align to TRBD2. The ends lost 6 bases at V and 2 bases at J; junction bases unmatched: 15. In germline, CDR1 is MNHEY, CDR2 SVGEGT. The CDR3 has 17 residues. In nucleotides, the CDR3 is TGTGCCAGCAGCCCACCCCCCGGGAGGAGGCATCAAGAGACCCAGTACTTC. This sequence encodes CASSPPPGRRHQETQYF.

This clonotype was detected ten times or more. J is TRBJ2-3 and V is TRBV3-1; TRBD2 matches 11 bases. The CDR3 covers 16 residues. Germline V CDR1 and CDR2: LGHDT, YNNKEL (reference sequence). V trimming: 1 base; J trimming: 1 base; junction bases outside the gene matches: 1. In DNA form, the CDR3 reads TGTGCCAGCAGCCAAGCACTAGCGGGGGGCACAGATACGCAGTATTTT. Encoded protein: CASSQALAGGTDTQYF.

This clonotype was recorded many times. A read error may produce the germline difference seen at one junction end. The chain links TRBV7-8 to TRBJ2-5; TRBD2 matches at 11 bases. The germline CDR1 and CDR2 sequences are SGHVS and FQNEAQ. CDR3 length: 18 residues. CDR3 residues: CASSLVGLAEGGQGTQYF. CDR3 nucleotides: TGTGCCAGCAGCTTAGTGGGACTAGCGGAGGGCGGGCAAGGGACCCAGTACTTC.

This clonotype showed up just a few times. This rearrangement joins TRBV28 to TRBJ1-1, with unresolved D. In germline, CDR1 is MDHEN, CDR2 SYDVKM. CDR3 length: 13 residues. V was clipped by 3 bases and J by 4 bases, with 9 bases between them. CDR3 nucleotides: TGTGCCAGCAGTTTTGTGCAGACCACTGAAGCTTTCTTT. Its protein product is CASSFVQTTEAFF.

The chain carries TRBV12-3 or TRBV12-4 and TRBJ2-6; 7 nucleotides align to TRBD1. The CDR3 consists of 18 residues. Losses at the gene ends were 6 bases for V and 0 bases for J; bases not matched to a gene: 11. As DNA, the CDR3 is TGTGCCAGCAGGGCGCTGACAGGGACGCTCTCTGGGGCCAACGTCCTGACTTTC. Amino acids: CASRALTGTLSGANVLTF.